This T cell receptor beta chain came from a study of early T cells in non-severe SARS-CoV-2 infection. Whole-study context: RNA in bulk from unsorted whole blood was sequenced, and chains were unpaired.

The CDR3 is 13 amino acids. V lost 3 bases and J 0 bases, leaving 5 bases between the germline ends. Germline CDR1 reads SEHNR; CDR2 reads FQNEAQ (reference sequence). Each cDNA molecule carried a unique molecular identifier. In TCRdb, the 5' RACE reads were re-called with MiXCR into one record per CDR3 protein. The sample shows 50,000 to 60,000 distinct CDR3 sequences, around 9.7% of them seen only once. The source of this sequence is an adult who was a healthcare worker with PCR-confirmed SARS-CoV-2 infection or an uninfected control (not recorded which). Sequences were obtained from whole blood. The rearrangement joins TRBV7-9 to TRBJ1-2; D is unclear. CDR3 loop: CASSLNPNYGYTF. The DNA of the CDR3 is TGTGCCAGCAGCTTGAACCCTAACTATGGCTACACCTTC.